Sequencing of this TCR beta chain was carried out in a study of tissue T cells after allogeneic stem cell transplantation. Libraries were prepared by immunoSEQ multiplex PCR; TCRdb keeps only in-frame clonotypes and omits some of them. Altogether some 7,000 clones are present, more than 45% being singletons, with the ten largest covering under 9.5%. This clone was counted a few times. Genes here carry mouse names. Read coverage stops 1 residue before the CDR3 terminus; the germline J gene supplies the remainder. Germline CDR1 and CDR2: KGHPV and FQNQEV (reference sequence). V was clipped by 1 base and J by 0 bases, with 9 bases between them. CDR3 length: 16 amino acids. Documented time point: mouse harvest day 7 after allogeneic transplant. The graft held 10^6 splenic CD5+ T cells and 10^7 T-cell-depleted bone marrow cells.

This chain uses TRBV26 with TRBJ2-2, with D perhaps given as TRBD1 or TRBD2 (5 bases each). The clonotype originates from a female BALB/c mouse given C57BL/6 T cells with graft-versus-host disease after an allogeneic hematopoietic cell transplant. The material sequenced was lymph node tissue. The CDR3 bases that were read are TGTGCCAGCAGTCTGTTGAGGGGCTCAAACACCGGGCAGCTCTAC. It is translated as CASSLLRGSNTGQLY. The whole CDR3 sequence is CASSLLRGSNTGQLYF.